One and the same sample provided the 8 T cell receptor beta chains below, sequenced in a study of cytotoxic CD8 clonotypes in ibrutinib-treated CLL. Measured with immunoSEQ multiplex PCR; TCRdb has only the in-frame clones, and not every one. The profile shows fewer than 400,000 clones, 67% of them singletons. This material consisted of PBMCs, taken after 36 months of ibrutinib treatment. These receptors originate from a human donor with chronic lymphocytic leukemia.

The chain couples TRBV4-1 to TRBJ2-1; a weak D match, TRBD1 (5 bases). The CDR3 totals 15 residues. Germline V gene sequence: CDR1 MGHRA, CDR2 YSYEKL. V was shortened by 4 bases and J by 4 bases, with 14 bases between the two germline ends. The CDR3 DNA reads TGCGCCAGCAGCCTCGGGCAGGGCCAGTACAATGAGCAGTTCTTC. Its protein is CASSLGQGQYNEQFF.

This clone was detected only a few times. This chain connects TRBV27 to TRBJ2-1; D gene ambiguous. V was trimmed by 6 bases and J by 0 bases, leaving 12 bases between them. In germline, CDR1 is MNHEY, CDR2 SMNVEV (reference sequence). The CDR3 spans 15 residues. As DNA, the CDR3 is TGTGCCAGCAGGCTAGACCTCAGCTCCTACAATGAGCAGTTCTTC. It yields the protein CASRLDLSSYNEQFF.

The rearrangement links TRBV29-1 to TRBJ1-1, with D unresolved. The germline CDR1 and CDR2 sequences are SQVTM and ANQGSEA. Trimming took 3 bases from V and 6 from J, leaving 11 bases between them. The CDR3 is made up of 12 amino acids. CDR3 in amino acids: CSVDGGSPEAFF. In DNA form, the CDR3 reads TGCAGCGTTGATGGAGGGTCCCCTGAAGCTTTCTTT.

V is TRBV5-1 and J is TRBJ1-1; unclear D gene. Trimming left V 0 bases short and J 5 bases short, with 8 bases between. The CDR3 has 13 amino acids. Germline CDR1 reads SGHRS; CDR2 reads YFSETQ. The CDR3 region is CASSLGLLTEAFF. The CDR3 DNA is TGCGCCAGCAGCTTGGGGCTGCTGACTGAAGCTTTCTTT.

The rearrangement uses TRBV29-1 and TRBJ2-3; 8 nucleotides match TRBD1. The junction had 6 bases not matched to a gene; V was cut back by 2 bases and J by 2 bases. CDR1 is SQVTM and CDR2 is ANQGSEA in the germline V gene. The CDR3 consists of 15 residues. For the CDR3, the DNA is TGCAGCGTTGAACGGACAGGGCTATACACAGATACGCAGTATTTT. It specifies CSVERTGLYTDTQYF.

The chain employs TRBV4-2 and TRBJ2-7, with TRBD1 as a possible D gene (6 bases). Trimming pared 7 bases from V and 2 bases from J, leaving 12 bases between. The germline gives CDR1 LGHNA, CDR2 YNFKEQ. This CDR3 comprises 13 residues. The CDR3 loop reads CASKATGAYEQYF. The DNA for the CDR3 is TGTGCCAGCAAGGCGACAGGAGCCTACGAGCAGTACTTC.

The V call is TRBV5-1, the J call TRBJ2-7; TRBD2 aligns across 8 bases. This CDR3 has 16 residues. With 5 bases clipped from V and 0 bases from J, the junction kept 10 bases outside the gene matches. The V gene's germline CDR1 is SGHRS and CDR2 YFSETQ. CDR3 amino acids: CASRGERGLGSYEQYF. For the CDR3, the DNA is TGCGCCAGCAGGGGGGAAAGGGGACTAGGCTCCTACGAGCAGTACTTC.

The chain carries TRBV7-2 and TRBJ2-3; 8 nucleotides line up with TRBD1. V lost 4 bases to trimming and J lost 2 bases; unmatched junction nucleotides: 2. The CDR3 runs 14 residues. Germline values: CDR1 SGHTA, CDR2 FQGNSA. The CDR3 coding sequence is TGTGCCAGCAGCTCGGACAGGGCCACAGATACGCAGTATTTT. Translated, it gives CASSSDRATDTQYF.